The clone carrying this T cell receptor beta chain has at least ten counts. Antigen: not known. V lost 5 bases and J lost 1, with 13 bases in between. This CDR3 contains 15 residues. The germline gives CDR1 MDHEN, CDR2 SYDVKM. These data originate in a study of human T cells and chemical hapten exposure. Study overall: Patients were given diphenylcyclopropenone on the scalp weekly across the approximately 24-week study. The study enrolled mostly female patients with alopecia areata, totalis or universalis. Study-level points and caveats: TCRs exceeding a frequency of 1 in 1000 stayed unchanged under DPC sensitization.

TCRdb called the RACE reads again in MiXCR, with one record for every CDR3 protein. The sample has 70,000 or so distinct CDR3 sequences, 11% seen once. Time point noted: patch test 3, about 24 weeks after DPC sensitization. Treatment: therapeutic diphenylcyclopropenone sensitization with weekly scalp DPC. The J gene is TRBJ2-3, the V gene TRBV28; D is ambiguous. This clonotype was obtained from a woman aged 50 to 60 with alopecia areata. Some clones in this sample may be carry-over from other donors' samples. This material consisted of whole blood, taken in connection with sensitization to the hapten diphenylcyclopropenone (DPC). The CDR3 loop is CASSPRLLRTDTQYF. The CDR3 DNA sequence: TGTGCCAGCAGTCCCCGACTGCTGCGCACAGATACGCAGTATTTT. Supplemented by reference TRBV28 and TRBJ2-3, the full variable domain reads DVKVTQSSRYLVKRTGEKVFLECVQDMDHENMFWYRQDPGLGLRLIYFSYDVKMKEKGDIPEGYSVSREKKERFSLILESASTNQTSMYLCASSPRLLRTDTQYFGPGTRLTVL.